Presented here are 25 T cell receptor beta chains from one specimen sequenced in a study of T-cell reconstitution after alpha-beta-depleted transplantation in children. Preparing the TCRbeta library involved the use of unique molecular identifiers. TCRdb fed the PCR reads into MiXCR, producing one record per CDR3 protein. The table includes more than 2,500 distinct CDR3 sequences, roughly 27% detected once. This specimen was PBMCs, mostly from graft donor cells, taken 60 days after TCRalphabeta/CD19-depleted stem cell transplant. The source of these receptors is a male patient between 2 and 10 years old who had a stem cell transplant for acute myeloid leukemia, so the T cells may come from the graft donor.

The table lists this clonotype with a count of one. The J gene is TRBJ2-7, the V gene TRBV4-2; no definite D call. The CDR3 runs to 14 residues. Deletions cut 9 bases from V and 0 bases from J, with 15 bases between. CDR1 is LGHNA, CDR2 YNFKEQ, per germline. CDR3: CARGPAVISYEQYV. The CDR3 bases are TGTGCCAGGGGCCCCGCGGTAATCTCCTACGAGCAGTACGTC.

This clonotype was found many times. This chain joins TRBV20-1 and TRBJ2-7; D gene unclear. The germline CDR1 and CDR2 sequences are DFQATT and SNEGSKA (reference sequence). The CDR3 is 12 amino acids. V was trimmed by 6 bases and J by 6 bases, leaving 15 bases between them. CDR3 residues: CSAGEWEREQYV. In DNA form, the CDR3 reads TGCAGTGCCGGCGAATGGGAACGCGAGCAGTACGTC.

A note on this clonotype: A much more abundant neighbour one base away suggests this may be a read error. The V call is TRBV19, the J call TRBJ2-7; 9 bases are shared with TRBD2. This CDR3 has 18 amino acids. The germline V gene encodes CDR1 LNHDA and CDR2 SQIVND (reference sequence). The CDR3 loop reads CASSIASGGSGSPYEQNF. The CDR3 DNA reads TGTGCCAGTAGTATAGCCTCTGGAGGTAGCGGGAGCCCCTACGAGCAGAACTTC.

This clonotype turned up a few times. The genes are TRBV7-6 and TRBJ1-4; D is unresolved. The CDR3 runs 19 residues. Germline assignment: CDR1 SGHVS and CDR2 FNYEAQ. V lost 4 bases and J 0 bases, leaving 21 bases between the germline ends. DNA for the CDR3: TGTGCCAGCAGCTATCAACCGGGCCGATCCATTGCAACTAATGAAAAACTGTTTTTT. Amino acid sequence: CASSYQPGRSIATNEKLFF.

This clonotype occurred a few times. This chain connects TRBV4-2 to TRBJ2-1; D uncertain. The length of the CDR3 is 15 residues. Germline-derived CDR1 and CDR2 are LGHNA and YNFKEQ. V lost 4 bases and J lost 3, with 13 bases in between. CDR3 nucleotides: TGTGCCAGCAGCCCTGGGCTCTTCTGCTACAATGAGCAGTTCTTC. Translated, it gives CASSPGLFCYNEQFF.

This clonotype qualifies as large. The chain uses TRBV5-6 and TRBJ2-6, with D tentatively TRBD1 (5 bases). Trimming removed 1 base at V and 4 bases at J, with 9 bases between. The CDR3 length is 15 residues. Germline-derived CDR1 and CDR2 are SGHDT and YYEEEE. Written as DNA, the CDR3 is TGTGCCAGCAGCTTGCAGGGTCCAGGGGCCAACGTCCTGACTTTC. It specifies CASSLQGPGANVLTF.

There are many counts of this clonotype. This chain connects TRBV5-1 to TRBJ2-1, with 9 bases matching TRBD2. Unmatched junction bases numbered 4, after V lost 1 base and J lost 5 bases. CDR3 length equals 15 residues. The germline CDR1 and CDR2 sequences are SGHRS and YFSETQ. The CDR3 DNA reads TGCGCCAGCAGCTTGACGGCTAGCGGGAACAATGAGCAGTTCTTC. This encodes CASSLTASGNNEQFF.

The V gene is TRBV12-3 or TRBV12-4, the J gene TRBJ2-2; TRBD1 might be the D (5 bases). The CDR3 covers 16 residues. Trimming took off 3 bases at V and 2 bases at J, with 13 bases between the two ends. The CDR3 spells CASSFGATFNTGELFF. CDR3 bases: TGTGCCAGCAGTTTTGGGGCGACTTTCAACACCGGGGAGCTGTTTTTT.

The V gene is TRBV18, the J gene TRBJ2-5; TRBD1 might be the D (5 bases). The CDR3 has 15 residues. Germline CDR1 reads KGHSH; CDR2 reads LQKENI. V dropped 2 bases and J dropped 5 bases, with 15 bases sitting between them. CDR3 nucleotide sequence: TGTGCCAGCTCACCAAGACGGGCTCAGGGTGAGACCCAGTACTTC. It specifies CASSPRRAQGETQYF.

The V and J genes are TRBV5-6 and TRBJ2-1; the D call may be TRBD1 or TRBD2 (5 bases each). Looked up from germline, CDR1 is SGHDT and CDR2 is YYEEEE. The CDR3 runs to 18 residues. V was pared by 0 bases and J by 4 bases, with 20 bases between. Here the CDR3 DNA reads TGTGCCAGCAGCTTGGGCTCGGTGGGGGTTGGGGGTTACAATGAGCAGTTCTTC. Residues: CASSLGSVGVGGYNEQFF.

This chain uses TRBV13 with TRBJ2-4; no reliable D call. From germline, CDR1 is PRHDT and CDR2 FYEKMQ (reference sequence). V dropped 0 bases and J dropped 5 bases, with 2 bases sitting between them. The CDR3 extends over 12 amino acids. CDR3 nucleotide sequence: TGTGCCAGCAGCTTAGGGGAAAACATTCAGTACTTC. Encoded protein: CASSLGENIQYF. Complete variable domain (other parts from reference TRBV13 and TRBJ2-4): AAGVIQSPRHLIKEKRETATLKCYPIPRHDTVYWYQQGPGQDPQFLISFYEKMQSDKGSIPDRFSAQQFSDYHSELNMSSLELGDSALYFCASSLGENIQYFGAGTRLSVL.

This chain uses TRBV4-2 with TRBJ1-1, with D perhaps TRBD1 (5 bases). Germline V lookup: CDR1 LGHNA, CDR2 YNFKEQ. This CDR3 comprises 14 residues. The V end was cut by 10 bases, the J end by 1 base, with 16 bases between. The CDR3 reads CAIGFAGENTEAFF. The CDR3 DNA is TGTGCCATCGGCTTCGCGGGGGAGAACACTGAAGCTTTCTTT.

This clonotype was detected ten times or more. This chain connects TRBV6-2 or TRBV6-3 to TRBJ2-1, with TRBD1 as a possible D gene (5 bases). CDR1 is MNHEY, CDR2 SVGEGT, per germline. Deletions cut 6 bases from V and 2 bases from J, with 14 bases between. This CDR3 has 15 residues. The CDR3 DNA reads as TGTGCCAGCAGGGGGCAGGGTATACCCTACAATGAGCAGTTCTTC. Its translation is CASRGQGIPYNEQFF.

This clonotype was counted many times. V is TRBV25-1 and J is TRBJ1-2; the match to TRBD1 covers 8 bases. Germline CDR1 MGHDK, CDR2 SYGVNS. The CDR3 covers 18 residues. J lost 2 bases, V lost 1 base, and 12 bases had no gene match. The CDR3 DNA reads as TGTGCCAGCAGTGAATTTTTCGGTACAGGGGGAATCAACTATGGCTACACCTTC. Protein: CASSEFFGTGGINYGYTF.

The V gene is TRBV3-1, the J gene TRBJ2-2, with 10 bases aligning to TRBD2. V shed 11 bases and J 4 bases; nucleotides not matched to a gene: 22. Germline CDR1 is LGHDT and CDR2 is YNNKEL (reference sequence). This CDR3 region has 19 residues. The CDR3 spells CASSQHFWSGRGGTGELFF. The CDR3 DNA follows: TGTGCCTCCAGCCAACATTTCTGGAGCGGGAGGGGTGGCACCGGGGAGCTGTTTTTT.

This rearrangement joins TRBV12-3 or TRBV12-4 to TRBJ2-2; TRBD2 matches at 11 bases. The CDR3 is made up of 17 amino acids. Losses at the gene ends were 6 bases for V and 4 bases for J; bases not matched to a gene: 10. The CDR3 DNA sequence: TGTGCCAGCAGGAGGGGTAGCGGGAGGGCCGGCACCGGGGAGCTGTTTTTT. Amino acid sequence: CASRRGSGRAGTGELFF.

The V call is TRBV6-2 or TRBV6-3, the J call TRBJ1-5, with D perhaps matching TRBD1 (5 bases). Germline loops: CDR1 MNHEY, CDR2 SVGEGT. There are 15 residues in the CDR3. Trimming took off 0 bases at V and 10 bases at J, with 16 bases between the two ends. The CDR3 sequence: CASSYSMQGAKPQHF. DNA for the CDR3: TGTGCCAGCAGTTACTCGATGCAGGGCGCGAAACCCCAGCATTTT.

The chain uses TRBV6-1 and TRBJ1-6, with 9 bases lining up with TRBD1. This CDR3 contains 18 residues. Germline V gene sequence: CDR1 MNHNS, CDR2 SASEGT. Trimming at V came to 6 bases and at J to 6 bases, leaving 15 bases not matched to a gene. The DNA of the CDR3 is TGTGCCAGCAGAAGCCGAGGACAGGGGCTCGGCTTTAATTCACCCCTCCACTTT. Protein product: CASRSRGQGLGFNSPLHF.

The genes are TRBV7-2 and TRBJ1-1, with D unresolved. Trimming shortened V by 5 bases and J by 1 base, and 8 bases separated the two germline ends. CDR1 SGHTA and CDR2 FQGNSA come from the germline V gene. This CDR3 spans 13 amino acids. This chain's CDR3 is CASSPGPNTEAFF. CDR3 in DNA: TGTGCCAGCAGCCCGGGTCCGAACACTGAAGCTTTCTTT.

This clonotype was recorded a few times. The chain uses TRBV20-1 and TRBJ2-1, with 13 positions matching TRBD2. The CDR3 contains 15 residues. J gave up 3 bases and V 5 bases, and 4 bases lay outside the gene matches. Germline V gene lookup returns CDR1 DFQATT and CDR2 SNEGSKA (reference sequence). The CDR3 sequence is CSALTSGRVYNEQFF. CDR3 nucleotides: TGCAGTGCTCTTACTAGCGGGAGGGTCTACAATGAGCAGTTCTTC.

This clonotype was seen repeatedly, ten times or more. The chain employs TRBV6-5 and TRBJ1-5, with TRBD1 as a possible D gene (6 bases). Trimming shortened V by 5 bases and J by 6 bases, and 14 bases separated the two germline ends. The CDR3 is 14 residues long. Germline CDR1 reads MNHEY; CDR2 reads SVGAGI. CDR3 sequence: CASSTTGGAQPQHF. CDR3 nucleotide sequence: TGTGCCAGCAGTACGACAGGTGGCGCTCAGCCCCAGCATTTT.

This clonotype was detected ten times or more. The chain combines TRBV15 with TRBJ2-5, with D perhaps TRBD1 (5 bases). V lost 0 bases, J lost 2 bases, and 10 bases lay in between. This CDR3 contains 15 residues. Germline V gene data show CDR1 as LNHNV and CDR2 as YYDKDF (reference sequence). CDR3 in amino acids: CATSRDGQGQETQYF. Written as DNA, the CDR3 is TGTGCCACCAGCAGAGATGGGCAGGGACAAGAGACCCAGTACTTC. Filled out from reference TRBV15 and TRBJ2-5, the complete variable domain reads DAMVIQNPRYQVTQFGKPVTLSCSQTLNHNVMYWYQQKSSQAPKLLFHYYDKDFNNEADTPDNFQSRRPNTSFCFLDIRSPGLGDTAMYLCATSRDGQGQETQYFGPGTRLLVL.

Ten or more counts support this clonotype. This chain joins TRBV20-1 and TRBJ1-1, with a possible D match to TRBD1 (5 bases). The V and J ends lost 6 bases and 1 base respectively, with 12 bases between them. This CDR3 has 13 residues. The V gene's germline CDR1 is DFQATT and CDR2 SNEGSKA (reference sequence). CDR3 nucleotides: TGCAGTGCGGTAGGGGATCGGAACACTGAAGCTTTCTTT. This sequence encodes CSAVGDRNTEAFF.

The rearrangement links TRBV20-1 to TRBJ2-3, with unresolved D. The germline V gene encodes CDR1 DFQATT and CDR2 SNEGSKA (reference sequence). V was cut by 6 bases and J by 2 bases, with 12 bases left in between. This CDR3 spans 13 amino acids. This CDR3 reads CSAEESNTDTQYF. CDR3 DNA: TGCAGTGCCGAGGAGAGCAACACAGATACGCAGTATTTT.

Within the sample, this clonotype is medium-sized. This chain joins TRBV24-1 and TRBJ2-1, with a possible D match to TRBD1 (5 bases). The CDR3 is made up of 15 amino acids. Germline V gene sequence: CDR1 KGHDR, CDR2 SFDVKD. Trimming removed 1 base at V and 5 bases at J, with 11 bases between. CDR3 nucleotides: TGTGCCACCAGTGATTTATTTGACAGAAACAATGAGCAGTTCTTC. Translated: CATSDLFDRNNEQFF.